Below, 8 T cell receptor beta chains from the same sample are listed, as sequenced in a study of cytotoxic CD8 clonotypes in ibrutinib-treated CLL. The protocol was immunoSEQ multiplex PCR, while the TCRdb copy is restricted to in-frame clones and leaves out a portion. The table records fewer than 90,000 clones, more than 70% of them present only once. Sequenced here: PBMCs, sampled before ibrutinib treatment. These receptor sequences come from a human donor with chronic lymphocytic leukemia.

The chain links TRBV7-9 to TRBJ2-7, with D perhaps matching TRBD1 (6 bases). Per the germline V gene, CDR1 is SEHNR and CDR2 is FQNEAQ (reference sequence). V lost 3 bases to trimming and J lost 9 bases, with 9 bases between them. This CDR3 is 11 amino acids long. The CDR3 sequence is CASSLGAGQYF. The CDR3 DNA is TGTGCCAGCAGCTTGGGGGCAGGGCAGTACTTC.

The rearrangement uses TRBV29-1 and TRBJ2-3; possibly TRBD1 or TRBD2 for D (5 bases each). CDR1 is SQVTM and CDR2 is ANQGSEA in the germline V gene. The CDR3 is 15 residues long. Trimming took 7 bases from V and 1 from J, leaving 18 bases between them. Here the CDR3 reads CSAGVDSKGTDTQYF. The CDR3 DNA reads as TGCAGCGCCGGGGTCGACAGCAAGGGCACAGATACGCAGTATTTT.

The genes are TRBV30 and TRBJ1-4; D remains ambiguous. The V end lost 2 bases, the J end lost 8 bases, and 12 bases lay between the germline ends. CDR3 length equals 13 residues. The V gene's germline CDR1 is GTSNPN and CDR2 SVGIG (reference sequence). The CDR3 region is CAWSPHEGEKLFF. CDR3 nucleotides: TGTGCCTGGAGTCCTCACGAAGGGGAAAAACTGTTTTTT.

This CDR3 is CASSRGDPTDEQYF. In DNA, the CDR3 is TGCGCCAGCAGCCGCGGGGACCCCACGGACGAGCAGTACTTC. The chain combines TRBV4-1 with TRBJ2-7, with a tentative D call TRBD2 (6 bases). Trimming left V 4 bases short and J 5 bases short, with 15 bases between. This CDR3 has 14 amino acids. From germline, CDR1 is MGHRA and CDR2 YSYEKL.

The chain joins TRBV5-4 to TRBJ2-3; 12 positions match TRBD2. Trimming took 0 bases from V and 3 from J; bases not matched to a gene: 2. Germline loops: CDR1 SGHNT, CDR2 YYREEE (reference sequence). The CDR3 length is 16 residues. In DNA, the CDR3 is TGTGCCAGCAGCTTGGGGACTAGCGGGAATACAGATACGCAGTATTTT. Encoded protein: CASSLGTSGNTDTQYF.

The gene calls are TRBV7-2 and TRBJ1-3; D unresolved. The CDR3 runs to 15 residues. The V end lost 0 bases, the J end lost 0 bases, and 6 bases lay between the germline ends. Germline lookup yields CDR1 SGHTA and CDR2 FQGNSA. CDR3 loop: CASSLAPSSGNTIYF. CDR3 DNA: TGTGCCAGCAGCTTAGCCCCCAGCTCTGGAAACACCATATATTTT.

The chain employs TRBV25-1 and TRBJ1-4; D is unclear. Germline CDR1 is MGHDK and CDR2 is SYGVNS. The V end lost 2 bases, the J end lost 8 bases, and 12 bases lay between the germline ends. The CDR3 is 14 residues long. CDR3 DNA sequence: TGTGCCAGCAGTGAACGTAGGTTCGAGGAAAAACTGTTTTTT. Encoded protein: CASSERRFEEKLFF. Drawing the rest from reference TRBV25-1 and TRBJ1-4, the complete variable domain is EADIYQTPRYLVIGTGKKITLECSQTMGHDKMYWYQQDPGMELHLIHYSYGVNSTEKGDLSSESTVSRIRTEHFPLTLESARPSHTSQYLCASSERRFEEKLFFGSGTQLSVL.

The rearrangement links TRBV5-1 to TRBJ2-7; a possible D gene is TRBD2 (5 bases). The CDR3 covers 15 residues. The germline V and J ends were trimmed by 0 bases and 2 bases, with 12 bases remaining between them. Germline V lookup: CDR1 SGHRS, CDR2 YFSETQ. The CDR3 protein is CASSLARESPYEQYF. The CDR3 DNA reads TGCGCCAGCAGCTTGGCCCGGGAATCACCCTACGAGCAGTACTTC.